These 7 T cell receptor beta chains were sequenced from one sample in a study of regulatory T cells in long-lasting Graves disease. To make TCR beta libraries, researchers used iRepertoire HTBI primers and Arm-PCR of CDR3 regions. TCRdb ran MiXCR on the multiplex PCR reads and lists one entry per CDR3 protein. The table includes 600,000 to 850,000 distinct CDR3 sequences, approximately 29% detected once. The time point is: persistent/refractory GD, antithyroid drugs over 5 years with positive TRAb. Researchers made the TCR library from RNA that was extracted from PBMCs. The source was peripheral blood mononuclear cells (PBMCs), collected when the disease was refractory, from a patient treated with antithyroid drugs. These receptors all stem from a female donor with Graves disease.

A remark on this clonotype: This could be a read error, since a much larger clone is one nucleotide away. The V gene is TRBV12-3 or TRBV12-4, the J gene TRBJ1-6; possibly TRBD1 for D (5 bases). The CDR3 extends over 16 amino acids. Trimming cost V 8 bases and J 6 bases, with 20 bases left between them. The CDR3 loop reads CASGSMDLGGNSPLHF. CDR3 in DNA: TGTGCCAGCGGTTCTATGGACCTCGGGGGTAATTCACCCCTCCACTTT.

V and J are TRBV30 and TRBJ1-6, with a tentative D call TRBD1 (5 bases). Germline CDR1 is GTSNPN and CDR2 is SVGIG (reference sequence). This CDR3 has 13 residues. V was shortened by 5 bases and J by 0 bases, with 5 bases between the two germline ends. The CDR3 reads CAWDSSYNSPLHF. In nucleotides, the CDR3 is TGTGCCTGGGACAGCTCCTATAATTCACCCCTCCACTTT.

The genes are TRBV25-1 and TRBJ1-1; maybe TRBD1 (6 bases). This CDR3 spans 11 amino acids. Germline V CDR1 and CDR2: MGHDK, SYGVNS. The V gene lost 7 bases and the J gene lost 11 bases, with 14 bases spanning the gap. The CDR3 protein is CASNSGARAFF. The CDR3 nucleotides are TGTGCCAGCAATTCGGGGGCGAGGGCTTTCTTT.

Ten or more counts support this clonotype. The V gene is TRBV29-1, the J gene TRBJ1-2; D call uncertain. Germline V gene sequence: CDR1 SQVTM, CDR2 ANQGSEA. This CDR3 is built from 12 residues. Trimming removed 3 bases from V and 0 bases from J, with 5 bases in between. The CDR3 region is CSVEGPNYGYTF. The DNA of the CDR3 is TGCAGCGTTGAGGGTCCTAACTATGGCTACACCTTC.

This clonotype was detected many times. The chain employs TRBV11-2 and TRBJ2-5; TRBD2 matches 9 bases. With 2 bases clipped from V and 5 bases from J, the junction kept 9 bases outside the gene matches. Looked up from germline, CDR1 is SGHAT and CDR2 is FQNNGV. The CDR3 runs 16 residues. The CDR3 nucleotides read TGTGCCAGCAGCTTACTCGGCGGGAGGGCCGGGGAGACCCAGTACTTC. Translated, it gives CASSLLGGRAGETQYF.

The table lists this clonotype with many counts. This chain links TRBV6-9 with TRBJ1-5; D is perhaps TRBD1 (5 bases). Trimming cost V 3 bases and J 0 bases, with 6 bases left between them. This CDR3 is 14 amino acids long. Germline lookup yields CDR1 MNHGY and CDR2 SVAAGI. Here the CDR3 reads CASSYRVSNQPQHF. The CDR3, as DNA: TGTGCCAGCAGTTACAGGGTTAGCAATCAGCCCCAGCATTTT.

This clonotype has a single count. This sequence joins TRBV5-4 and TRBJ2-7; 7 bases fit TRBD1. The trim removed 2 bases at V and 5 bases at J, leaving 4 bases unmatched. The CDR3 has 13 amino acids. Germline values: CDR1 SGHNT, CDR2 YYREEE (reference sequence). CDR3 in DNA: TGTGCCAGCAGCTTTATCCAGGGGGACGAGCAGTACTTC. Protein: CASSFIQGDEQYF.